In this sample, the clone carrying this T cell receptor (beta chain) turned up a few times. The data belong to a study of blood T cell repertoires in COVID-19. Study at large: COVID-19 samples, acute and convalescent, were from the United States, Italy and Spain. From T cells, B-cell-depleted T cells, or PBMCs came the material, which was cDNA or gDNA.

Seattle researchers signed up patients amid active infection and tracked them longitudinally. In the source study's methods: Quantification of nucleated cells was approximated via reference gene primer amplification. Sequenced by immunoSEQ multiplex PCR; TCRdb stores in-frame clones only, minus some. The V and J calls and clone size come from that table; D and trimming were worked out from the DNA. This sample has 75,000 to 95,000 clones, with about 83% found just once. The sequence was obtained from a woman in her sixties or seventies with COVID-19, enrolled during active disease. The material sequenced was peripheral blood.

CDR3 nucleotide sequence: TGCGCCAGCAGCTTGGGGCTTAGCACAGATACGCAGTATTTT. The encoded protein is CASSLGLSTDTQYF. The chain is built from TRBV5-1 and TRBJ2-3; D call uncertain. The CDR3 runs to 14 residues. Germline-derived CDR1 and CDR2 are SGHRS and YFSETQ. The V and J ends lost 0 bases and 0 bases respectively, with 5 bases between them.